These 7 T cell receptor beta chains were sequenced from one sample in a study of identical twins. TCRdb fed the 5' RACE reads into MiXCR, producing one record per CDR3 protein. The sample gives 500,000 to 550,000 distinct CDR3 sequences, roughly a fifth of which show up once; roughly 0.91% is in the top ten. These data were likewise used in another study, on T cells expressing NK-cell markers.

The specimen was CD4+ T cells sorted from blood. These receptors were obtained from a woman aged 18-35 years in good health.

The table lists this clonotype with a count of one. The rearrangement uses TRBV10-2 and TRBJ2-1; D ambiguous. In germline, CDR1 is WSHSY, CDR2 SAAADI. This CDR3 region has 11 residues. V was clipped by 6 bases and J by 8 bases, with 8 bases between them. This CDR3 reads CASRLFDEQFF. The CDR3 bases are TGCGCCAGCAGGTTATTTGATGAGCAGTTCTTC.

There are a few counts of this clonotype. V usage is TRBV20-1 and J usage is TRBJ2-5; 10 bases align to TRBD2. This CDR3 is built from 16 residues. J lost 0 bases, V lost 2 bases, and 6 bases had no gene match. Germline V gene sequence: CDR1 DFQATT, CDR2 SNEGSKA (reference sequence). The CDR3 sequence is CSARNFLAGDQETQYF. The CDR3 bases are TGCAGTGCTAGAAACTTTCTAGCGGGAGACCAAGAGACCCAGTACTTC.

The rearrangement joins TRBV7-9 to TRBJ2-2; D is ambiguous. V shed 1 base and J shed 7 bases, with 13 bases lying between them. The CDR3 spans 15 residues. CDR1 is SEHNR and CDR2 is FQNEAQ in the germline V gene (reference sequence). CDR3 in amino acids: CASSLDRNRGGELFF. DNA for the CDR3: TGTGCCAGCAGCTTAGATAGGAACCGTGGCGGGGAGCTGTTTTTT. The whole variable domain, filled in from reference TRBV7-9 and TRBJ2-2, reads DTGVSQNPRHKITKRGQNVTFRCDPISEHNRLYWYRQTLGQGPEFLTYFQNEAQLEKSRLLSDRFSAERPKGSFSTLEIQRTEQGDSAMYLCASSLDRNRGGELFFGEGSRLTVL.

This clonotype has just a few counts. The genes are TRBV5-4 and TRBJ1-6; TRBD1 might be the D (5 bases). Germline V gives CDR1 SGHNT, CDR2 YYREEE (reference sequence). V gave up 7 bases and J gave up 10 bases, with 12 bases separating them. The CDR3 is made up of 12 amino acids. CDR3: CASQTGTSPLHF. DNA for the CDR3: TGTGCCAGCCAAACGGGGACCTCACCCCTCCACTTT. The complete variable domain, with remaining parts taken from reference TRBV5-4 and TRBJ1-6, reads ETGVTQSPTHLIKTRGQQVTLRCSSQSGHNTVSWYQQALGQGPQFIFQYYREEENGRGNFPPRFSGLQFPNYSSELNVNALELDDSALYLCASQTGTSPLHFGNGTRLTVT.

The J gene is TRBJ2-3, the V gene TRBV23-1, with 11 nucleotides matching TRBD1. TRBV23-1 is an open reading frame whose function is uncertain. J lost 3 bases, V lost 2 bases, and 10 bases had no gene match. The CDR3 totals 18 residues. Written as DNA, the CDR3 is TGCGCCAGCAGTCAACGGACAGGGGGCGCCGGTAGAACAGATACGCAGTATTTT. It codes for CASSQRTGGAGRTDTQYF.

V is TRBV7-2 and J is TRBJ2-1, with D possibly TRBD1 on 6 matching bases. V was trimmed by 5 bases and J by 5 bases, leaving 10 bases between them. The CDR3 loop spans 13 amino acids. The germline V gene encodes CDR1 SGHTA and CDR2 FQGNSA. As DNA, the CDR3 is TGTGCCAGCAGCCGATACAGGGACAATGAGCAGTTCTTC. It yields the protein CASSRYRDNEQFF.

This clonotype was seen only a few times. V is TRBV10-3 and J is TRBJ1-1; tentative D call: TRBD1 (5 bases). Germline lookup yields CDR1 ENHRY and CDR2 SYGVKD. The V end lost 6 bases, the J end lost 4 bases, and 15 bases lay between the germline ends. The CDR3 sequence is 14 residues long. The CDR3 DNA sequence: TGTGCCATCAGAATCAGAGGGGAGGCCACTGAAGCTTTCTTT. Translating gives CAIRIRGEATEAFF.